The 18 T cell receptor beta chains below were found in one sample sequenced in a study of metastatic and nonmetastatic thyroid tumors. TCRdb re-clonotyped the PCR reads via MiXCR. The table lists about 45,000 clones, around 4% of them singletons, with roughly 9.8% in the top ten. No treatment of any kind had been given to any patient before thyroid surgery. The sequencing sample was made of blood. The receptors come from a female donor with papillary thyroid cancer or a benign thyroid nodule (not recorded which). Some clones in this sample may be carry-over from other donors' samples.

Here the CDR3 reads CATRGTSGNEQFF. Written as DNA, the CDR3 is TGTGCCACTCGTGGGACTAGCGGCAATGAGCAGTTCTTC. The chain has TRBV15 and TRBJ2-1, with 11 positions matching TRBD2. From germline, CDR1 is LNHNV and CDR2 YYDKDF (reference sequence). Unmatched junction bases numbered 4, after V lost 9 bases and J lost 6 bases. The length of the CDR3 is 13 residues. The full variable domain, its missing parts supplied by reference TRBV15 and TRBJ2-1, is DAMVIQNPRYQVTQFGKPVTLSCSQTLNHNVMYWYQQKSSQAPKLLFHYYDKDFNNEADTPDNFQSRRPNTSFCFLDIRSPGLGDTAMYLCATRGTSGNEQFFGPGTRLTVL.

Only a few counts were recorded for this clone. The J gene is TRBJ2-7, the V gene TRBV25-1; tentatively, D is TRBD1 (6 bases). Looked up from germline, CDR1 is MGHDK and CDR2 is SYGVNS. The CDR3 consists of 14 residues. Trimming cost V 6 bases and J 3 bases, with 15 bases left between them. The CDR3 DNA reads as TGTGCCAGCAGAGGGACAAGCGAAGACTACGAGCAGTACTTC. Amino acids: CASRGTSEDYEQYF.

This clone occurred many times. The rearrangement joins TRBV5-6 to TRBJ1-6; maybe TRBD1 (5 bases). Looked up from germline, CDR1 is SGHDT and CDR2 is YYEEEE. The CDR3 runs 15 residues. V lost 6 bases and J lost 8, with 18 bases in between. CDR3: CASKVRLRGDSPLHF. The CDR3 DNA reads TGTGCCAGCAAAGTTCGGCTCCGGGGGGATTCACCCCTCCACTTT.

This clone has more than one count but fewer than ten. The DNA of the CDR3 is TGTGCCAGCAGGACAGGGTCAGAGTCACCCCTCCACTTT. The encoded protein is CASRTGSESPLHF. This chain connects TRBV2 to TRBJ1-6; TRBD1 agrees at 7 bases. J lost 10 bases, V lost 6 bases, and 6 bases had no gene match. CDR3 length: 13 residues. Per germline, CDR1 SNHLY and CDR2 FYNNEI. The whole variable domain, remainder taken from reference TRBV2 and TRBJ1-6, is EPEVTQTPSHQVTQMGQEVILRCVPISNHLYFYWYRQILGQKVEFLVSFYNNEISEKSEIFDDQFSVERPDGSNFTLKIRSTKLEDSAMYFCASRTGSESPLHFGNGTRLTVT.

This clone was recorded at least ten times. This same CDR3 is encoded by further DNA sequences in the sample. The gene calls are TRBV27 and TRBJ2-7; TRBD2 might be the D (6 bases). Germline CDR1 MNHEY, CDR2 SMNVEV (reference sequence). V was trimmed by 0 bases and J by 0 bases, leaving 12 bases between them. The CDR3 contains 16 residues. The CDR3 DNA is TGTGCCAGCAGTTTATCGCGGGGTGGAGGCTCCTACGAGCAGTACTTC. Translated: CASSLSRGGGSYEQYF.

This clone turned up a few times. V usage is TRBV6-2 or TRBV6-3 and J usage is TRBJ1-2; 9 nucleotides align to TRBD1. Germline CDR1 MNHEY, CDR2 SVGEGT. The CDR3 is 15 amino acids. Unmatched junction bases numbered 7, after V lost 2 bases and J lost 6 bases. CDR3 sequence reads: CASSYNTGGSHGYTF. In DNA, the CDR3 is TGTGCCAGCAGTTACAACACAGGGGGCTCACATGGCTACACCTTC.

This clone was observed at least ten times. A much larger clone sits a single nucleotide away, making a read error possible. This chain uses TRBV6-1 with TRBJ1-3, with no clear D. The CDR3 spans 13 residues. Germline V gives CDR1 MNHNS, CDR2 SASEGT. The CDR3 DNA reads TGTGCCAGCAGTGAACACTCTGGAAACACCGTATATTTT. Protein sequence: CASSEHSGNTVYF.

This clone was detected ten times or more. The V and J genes are TRBV5-6 and TRBJ1-2; D uncertain. Germline V CDR1 and CDR2: SGHDT, YYEEEE. Trimming removed 6 bases from V and 3 bases from J, with 18 bases in between. The CDR3 is made up of 15 amino acids. The CDR3 region is CASTPLREIDYGYTF. The CDR3 DNA is TGTGCCAGCACACCCCTGAGGGAGATAGACTATGGCTACACCTTC.

This clone was seen many times. The genes are TRBV11-2 and TRBJ2-7, with 10 bases identical to TRBD2. Germline CDR1 and CDR2: SGHAT and FQNNGV. The CDR3 sequence is 15 residues long. Unmatched junction bases numbered 4, after V lost 4 bases and J lost 1 base. In DNA, the CDR3 is TGTGCCAGCAGCTCCCCTAGCGGGAGATCCTACGAGCAGTACTTC. Amino acids: CASSSPSGRSYEQYF.

This clone has at least ten counts. The V call is TRBV7-2, the J call TRBJ1-3; no clear D. Germline V CDR1 and CDR2: SGHTA, FQGNSA. The CDR3 has 16 residues. V gave up 1 base and J gave up 0 bases, with 10 bases separating them. The CDR3 nucleotides read TGTGCCAGCAGCTTAGGACCGCCCAACTCTGGAAACACCATATATTTT. Residues: CASSLGPPNSGNTIYF.

A word on this clone: Given the absence of the conserved phenylalanine or tryptophan at the CDR3 end, a read error is likely. This CDR3 is also generated by other DNA sequences in the sample. V usage is TRBV6-2 or TRBV6-3 and J usage is TRBJ2-1; 16 bases are a match to TRBD2. The CDR3 has 15 amino acids. Germline-derived CDR1 and CDR2 are MNHEY and SVGEGT. Trimming at V came to 7 bases and at J to 8 bases, leaving 5 bases not matched to a gene. The CDR3 coding sequence is TGTGCCAGCACACATGGGACTAGCGGGGGGGATGAGCAGTTCTTA. It is translated as CASTHGTSGGDEQFL.

This clone was recorded a few times. V and J are TRBV12-3 or TRBV12-4 and TRBJ1-6; 9 bases align to TRBD1. The CDR3 is made up of 14 amino acids. Germline trimming cut 7 bases from V and 16 bases from J; bases unmatched to any gene: 14. CDR3: CASNPGQGSEPLHF. The CDR3 region has the DNA TGTGCCAGCAATCCGGGACAGGGTTCAGAGCCGCTCCACTTT.

By share, this clone counts as medium-sized. The chain joins TRBV6-5 to TRBJ2-7; TRBD2 might be the D (6 bases). Germline V gene data show CDR1 as MNHEY and CDR2 as SVGAGI. There are 17 residues in the CDR3. V lost 2 bases and J lost 7, with 24 bases in between. CDR3 DNA: TGTGCCAGCAGTTACGGGTCTGATAGCGGCCCCGTGGGGGAGCAGTACTTC. It encodes CASSYGSDSGPVGEQYF.

This clone was counted ten times or more. V is TRBV7-3 and J is TRBJ2-3; D might be TRBD2 (5 bases). CDR3 length: 15 amino acids. V was pared by 4 bases and J by 2 bases, with 13 bases between. The germline CDR1 and CDR2 sequences are SGHTA and FQGTGA. The CDR3: CASSYDGLTTDTQYF. CDR3 coding DNA: TGTGCCAGCAGCTATGACGGACTCACCACAGATACGCAGTATTTT.

This clone was detected a few times. This chain connects TRBV6-1 to TRBJ1-6; 7 nucleotides agree with TRBD1. V shed 1 base, J shed 9 bases, and the junction held 9 bases outside the gene matches. Germline lookup yields CDR1 MNHNS and CDR2 SASEGT. This CDR3 comprises 16 residues. The CDR3 DNA reads as TGTGCCAGCAGTGAAGTCCAGCGACAGGGTCTTTCACCCCTCCACTTT. This translates into CASSEVQRQGLSPLHF.

This clone was picked up many times. The chain has TRBV20-1 and TRBJ1-1, with 8 bases that match TRBD1. Germline values: CDR1 DFQATT, CDR2 SNEGSKA (reference sequence). Trimming removed 2 bases from V and 5 bases from J; junction bases left unmatched: 4. The CDR3 spans 13 residues. CDR3 residues: CSARRDRTTEAFF. The CDR3 DNA follows: TGCAGTGCTAGACGGGACAGGACGACTGAAGCTTTCTTT.

This clone was detected ten times or more. CDR3 loop: CASSSDRGFGSNYGYTF. The CDR3 DNA reads TGTGCCAGCAGCTCAGACAGGGGATTCGGGTCTAACTATGGCTACACCTTC. This chain links TRBV5-4 with TRBJ1-2; the match to TRBD1 covers 8 bases. The CDR3 is 17 residues long. V was clipped by 3 bases and J by 0 bases; unmatched bases: 10. Germline V CDR1 and CDR2: SGHNT, YYREEE (reference sequence).

This clone has just a few counts. The gene calls are TRBV20-1 and TRBJ2-2; 7 bases agree with TRBD2. Germline lookup yields CDR1 DFQATT and CDR2 SNEGSKA (reference sequence). This CDR3 has 14 residues. V dropped 6 bases and J dropped 4; count of bases not matched to a gene: 8. This chain's CDR3 is CSAMTAGPTGELFF. Written as DNA, the CDR3 is TGCAGTGCCATGACAGCGGGACCCACCGGGGAGCTGTTTTTT.